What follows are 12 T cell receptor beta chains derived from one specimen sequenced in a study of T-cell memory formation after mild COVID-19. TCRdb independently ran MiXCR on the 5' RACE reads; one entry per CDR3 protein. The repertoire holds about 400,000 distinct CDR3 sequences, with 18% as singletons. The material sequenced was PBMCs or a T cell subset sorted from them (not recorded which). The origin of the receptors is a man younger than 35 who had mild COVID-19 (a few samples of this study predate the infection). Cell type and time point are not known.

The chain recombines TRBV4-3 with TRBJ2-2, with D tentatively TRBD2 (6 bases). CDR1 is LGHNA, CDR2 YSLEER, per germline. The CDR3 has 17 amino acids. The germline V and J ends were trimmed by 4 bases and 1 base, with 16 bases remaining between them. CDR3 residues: CASSRTVLGGNTGELFF. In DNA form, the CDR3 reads TGCGCCAGCAGCCGAACCGTCCTGGGGGGGAACACCGGGGAGCTGTTTTTT.

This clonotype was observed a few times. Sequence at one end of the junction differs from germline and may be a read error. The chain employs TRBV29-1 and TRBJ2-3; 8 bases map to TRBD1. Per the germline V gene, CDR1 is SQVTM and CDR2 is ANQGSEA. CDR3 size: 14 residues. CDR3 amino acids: CSARQGTGTDTQYF. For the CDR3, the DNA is TGCAGCGCCCGACAGGGGACCGGCACGGATACGCAGTATTTT.

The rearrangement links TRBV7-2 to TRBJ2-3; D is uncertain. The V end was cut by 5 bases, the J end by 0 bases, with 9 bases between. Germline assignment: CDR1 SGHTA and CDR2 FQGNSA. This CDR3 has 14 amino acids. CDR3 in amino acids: CASSRSPSTDTQYF. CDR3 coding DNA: TGTGCCAGCAGCCGCTCTCCAAGCACAGATACGCAGTATTTT. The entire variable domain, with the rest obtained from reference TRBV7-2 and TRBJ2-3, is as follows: GAGVSQSPSNKVTEKGKDVELRCDPISGHTALYWYRQSLGQGLEFLIYFQGNSAPDKSGLPSDRFSAERTGGSVSTLTIQRTQQEDSAVYLCASSRSPSTDTQYFGPGTRLTVL.

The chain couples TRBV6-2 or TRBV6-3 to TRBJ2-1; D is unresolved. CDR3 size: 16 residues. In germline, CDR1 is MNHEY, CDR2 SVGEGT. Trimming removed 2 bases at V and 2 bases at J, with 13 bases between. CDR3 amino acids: CASSYHFIGAYNEQFF. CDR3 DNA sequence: TGTGCCAGCAGTTACCACTTCATTGGAGCCTACAATGAGCAGTTCTTC.

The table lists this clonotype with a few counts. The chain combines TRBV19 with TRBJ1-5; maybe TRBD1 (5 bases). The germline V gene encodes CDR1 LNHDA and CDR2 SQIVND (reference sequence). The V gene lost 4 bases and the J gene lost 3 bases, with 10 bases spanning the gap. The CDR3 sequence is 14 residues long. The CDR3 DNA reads TGTGCCAGTAGTAAAGACAGAAACAATCAGCCCCAGCATTTT. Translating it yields CASSKDRNNQPQHF.

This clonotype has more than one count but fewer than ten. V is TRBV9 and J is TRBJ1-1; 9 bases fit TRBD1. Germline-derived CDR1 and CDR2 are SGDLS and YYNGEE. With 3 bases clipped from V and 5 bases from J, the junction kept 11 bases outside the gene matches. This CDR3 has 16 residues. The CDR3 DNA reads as TGTGCCAGCAGCGCTCTCCGGACAGGGGTAGGAACTGAAGCTTTCTTT. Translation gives CASSALRTGVGTEAFF.

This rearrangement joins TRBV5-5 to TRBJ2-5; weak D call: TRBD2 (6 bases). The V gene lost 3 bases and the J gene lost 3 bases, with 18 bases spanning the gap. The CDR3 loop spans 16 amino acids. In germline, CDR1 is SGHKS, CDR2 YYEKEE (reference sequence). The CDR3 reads CASSSTLARLEETQYF. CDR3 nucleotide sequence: TGTGCCAGCAGCTCCACCCTAGCGAGGTTAGAAGAGACCCAGTACTTC.

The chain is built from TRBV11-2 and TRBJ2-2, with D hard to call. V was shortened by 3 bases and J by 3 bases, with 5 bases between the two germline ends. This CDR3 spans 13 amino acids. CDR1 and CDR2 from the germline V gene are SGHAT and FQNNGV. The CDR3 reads CASSFRHTGELFF. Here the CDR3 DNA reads TGTGCCAGCAGCTTCCGGCACACCGGGGAGCTGTTTTTT.

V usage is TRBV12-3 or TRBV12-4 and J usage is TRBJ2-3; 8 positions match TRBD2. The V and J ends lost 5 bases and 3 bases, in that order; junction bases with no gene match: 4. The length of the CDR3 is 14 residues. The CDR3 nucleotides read TGTGCCAGCAGTGTCGGGGGGGCAACAGATACGCAGTATTTT. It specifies CASSVGGATDTQYF.

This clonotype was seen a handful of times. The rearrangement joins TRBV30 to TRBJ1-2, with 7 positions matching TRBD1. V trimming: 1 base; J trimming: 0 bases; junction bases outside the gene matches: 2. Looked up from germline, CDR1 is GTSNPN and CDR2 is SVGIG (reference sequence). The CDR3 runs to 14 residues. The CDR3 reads CAWSGRGPNYGYTF. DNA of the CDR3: TGTGCCTGGAGTGGGAGGGGGCCTAACTATGGCTACACCTTC. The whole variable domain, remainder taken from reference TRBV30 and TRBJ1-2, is SQTIHQWPATLVQPVGSPLSLECTVEGTSNPNLYWYRQAAGRGLQLLFYSVGIGQISSEVPQNLSASRPQDRQFILSSKKLLLSDSGFYLCAWSGRGPNYGYTFGSGTRLTVV.

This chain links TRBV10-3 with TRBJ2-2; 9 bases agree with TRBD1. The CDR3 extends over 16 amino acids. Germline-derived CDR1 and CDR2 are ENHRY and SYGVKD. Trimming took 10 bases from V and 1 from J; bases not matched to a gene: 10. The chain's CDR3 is CATRDRVPENTGELFF. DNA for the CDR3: TGTGCCACCCGGGACAGGGTACCGGAGAACACCGGGGAGCTGTTTTTT.

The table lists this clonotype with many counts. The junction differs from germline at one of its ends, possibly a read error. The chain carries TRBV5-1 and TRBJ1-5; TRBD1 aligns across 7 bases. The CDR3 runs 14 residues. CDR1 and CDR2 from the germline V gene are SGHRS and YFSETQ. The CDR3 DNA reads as TGTGCCAGCAGCTTGGGACAGTCCAATCAGCCCCAGCATTTT. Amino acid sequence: CASSLGQSNQPQHF.